The table lists the clone carrying this T cell receptor beta chain with many counts. Antigen specificity is unknown. This CDR3 region has 13 residues. V lost 3 bases and J lost 6; bases outside the gene matches: 3. Germline V gives CDR1 SGHAT, CDR2 FQNNGV. The data are from a study of T cell repertoires in cytomegalovirus infection. One entry per CDR3 protein, called by TCRdb with MiXCR from the reads. The table shows roughly 100,000 distinct CDR3 sequences, with 16% occurring only once. The study's findings and limits: The ex vivo response was dominated by HLA-C-restricted CMV-specific TCR beta clonotypes.

The sequence was obtained from a human donor in good health (CMV status not recorded). Some clones in this sample may be carry-over from other donors' samples. The V gene is TRBV11-2, the J gene TRBJ1-2; 8 bases are shared with TRBD1. Material for sequencing was PBMCs. The chain's CDR3 is CASSFGQGNGYTF. DNA of the CDR3: TGTGCCAGCAGCTTCGGACAGGGCAATGGCTACACCTTC.